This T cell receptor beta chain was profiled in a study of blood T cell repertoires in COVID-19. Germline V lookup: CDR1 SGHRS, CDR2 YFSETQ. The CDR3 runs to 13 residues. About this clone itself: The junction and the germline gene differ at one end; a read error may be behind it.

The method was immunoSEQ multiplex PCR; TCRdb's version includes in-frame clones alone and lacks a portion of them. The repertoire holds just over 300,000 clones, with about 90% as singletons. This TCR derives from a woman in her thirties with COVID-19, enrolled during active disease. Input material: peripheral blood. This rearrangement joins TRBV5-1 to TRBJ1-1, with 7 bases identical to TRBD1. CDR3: CASSLGSGQVGFF. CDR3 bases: TGCGCCAGCAGCTTGGGGTCCGGACAGGTGGGCTTTTTT.